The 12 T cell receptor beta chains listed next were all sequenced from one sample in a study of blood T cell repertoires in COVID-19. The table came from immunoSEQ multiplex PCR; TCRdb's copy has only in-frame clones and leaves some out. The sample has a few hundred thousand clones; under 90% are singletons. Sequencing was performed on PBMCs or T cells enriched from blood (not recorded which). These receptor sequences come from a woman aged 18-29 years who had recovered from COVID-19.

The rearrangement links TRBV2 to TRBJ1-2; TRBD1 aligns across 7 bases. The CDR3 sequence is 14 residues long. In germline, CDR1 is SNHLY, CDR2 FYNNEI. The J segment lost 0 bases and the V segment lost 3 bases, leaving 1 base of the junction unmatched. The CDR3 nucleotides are TGTGCCAGCAGTGACCAGGGGGCTAACTATGGCTACACCTTC. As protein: CASSDQGANYGYTF.

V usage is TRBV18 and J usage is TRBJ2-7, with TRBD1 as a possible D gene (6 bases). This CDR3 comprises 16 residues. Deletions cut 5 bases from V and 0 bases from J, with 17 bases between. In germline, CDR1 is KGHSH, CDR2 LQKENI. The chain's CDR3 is CASSATRGQSSYEQYF. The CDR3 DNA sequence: TGTGCCAGCTCAGCAACCAGGGGCCAGAGCTCCTACGAGCAGTACTTC.

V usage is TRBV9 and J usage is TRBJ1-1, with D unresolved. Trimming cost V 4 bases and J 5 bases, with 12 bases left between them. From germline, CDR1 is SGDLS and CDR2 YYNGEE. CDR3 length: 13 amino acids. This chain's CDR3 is CASSQAGGTEAFF. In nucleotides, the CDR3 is TGTGCCAGCAGCCAAGCAGGAGGGACTGAAGCTTTCTTT. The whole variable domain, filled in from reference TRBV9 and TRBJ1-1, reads DSGVTQTPKHLITATGQRVTLRCSPRSGDLSVYWYQQSLDQGLQFLIQYYNGEERAKGNILERFSAQQFPDLHSELNLSSLELGDSALYFCASSQAGGTEAFFGQGTRLTVV.

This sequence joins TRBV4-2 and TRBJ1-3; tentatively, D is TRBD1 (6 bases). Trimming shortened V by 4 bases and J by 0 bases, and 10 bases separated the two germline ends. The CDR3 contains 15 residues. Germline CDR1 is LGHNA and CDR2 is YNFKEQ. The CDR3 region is CASSRYRDSGNTIYF. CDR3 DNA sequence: TGTGCCAGCAGCCGATACAGGGACTCTGGAAACACCATATATTTT.

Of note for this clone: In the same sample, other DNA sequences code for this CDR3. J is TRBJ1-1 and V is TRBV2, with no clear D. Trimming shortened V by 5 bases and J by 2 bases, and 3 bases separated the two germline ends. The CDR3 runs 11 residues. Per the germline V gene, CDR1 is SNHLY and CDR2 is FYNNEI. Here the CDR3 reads CASSLNTEAFF. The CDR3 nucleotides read TGTGCCAGCAGTTTAAACACTGAAGCTTTCTTT.

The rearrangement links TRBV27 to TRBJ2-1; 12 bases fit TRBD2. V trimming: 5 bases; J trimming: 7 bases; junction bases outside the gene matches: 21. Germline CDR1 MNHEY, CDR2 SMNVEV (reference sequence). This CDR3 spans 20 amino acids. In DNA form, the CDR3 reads TGTGCCAGCAGTAACAGGGGAATAGGCCTAGCGGGAGGGCCGATAAATGAGCAGTTCTTC. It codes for CASSNRGIGLAGGPINEQFF.

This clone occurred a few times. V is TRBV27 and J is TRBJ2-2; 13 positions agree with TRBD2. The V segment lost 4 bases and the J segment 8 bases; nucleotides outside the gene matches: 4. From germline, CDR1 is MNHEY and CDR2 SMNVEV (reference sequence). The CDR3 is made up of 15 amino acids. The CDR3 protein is CASSSGTSGAGELFF. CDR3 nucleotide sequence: TGTGCCAGCAGTTCCGGGACTAGCGGGGCGGGGGAGCTGTTTTTT.

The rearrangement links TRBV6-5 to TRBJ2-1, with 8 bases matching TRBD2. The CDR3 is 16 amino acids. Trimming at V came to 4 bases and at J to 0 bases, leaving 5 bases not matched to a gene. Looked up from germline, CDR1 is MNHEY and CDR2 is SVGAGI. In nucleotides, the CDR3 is TGTGCCAGCAGTTTAGGACTAGCTAGCTCCTACAATGAGCAGTTCTTC. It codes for CASSLGLASSYNEQFF.

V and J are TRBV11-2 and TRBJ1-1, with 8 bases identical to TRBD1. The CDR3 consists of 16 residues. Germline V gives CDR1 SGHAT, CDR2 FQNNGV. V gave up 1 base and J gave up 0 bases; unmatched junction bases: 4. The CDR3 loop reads CASSLAAGGMNTEAFF. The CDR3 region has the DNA TGTGCCAGCAGCTTAGCCGCAGGGGGCATGAACACTGAAGCTTTCTTT.

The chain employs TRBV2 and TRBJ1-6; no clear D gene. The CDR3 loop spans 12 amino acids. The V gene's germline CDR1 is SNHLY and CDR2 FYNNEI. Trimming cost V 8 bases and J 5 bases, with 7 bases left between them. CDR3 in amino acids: CASGADNSPLHF. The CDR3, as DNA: TGTGCCAGCGGAGCAGATAATTCACCCCTCCACTTT.

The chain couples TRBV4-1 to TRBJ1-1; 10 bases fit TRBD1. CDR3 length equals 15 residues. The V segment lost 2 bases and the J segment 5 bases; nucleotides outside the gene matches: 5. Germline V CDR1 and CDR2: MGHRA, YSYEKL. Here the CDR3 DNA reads TGCGCCAGCAGCCAAATTGGACAGGGGGGTACTGAAGCTTTCTTT. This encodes CASSQIGQGGTEAFF.

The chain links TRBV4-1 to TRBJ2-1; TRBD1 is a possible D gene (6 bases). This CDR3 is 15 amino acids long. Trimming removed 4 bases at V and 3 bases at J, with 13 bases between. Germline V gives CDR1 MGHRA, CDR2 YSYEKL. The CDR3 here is CASSRMGHVYNEQFF. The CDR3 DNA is TGCGCCAGCAGCCGCATGGGACACGTCTACAATGAGCAGTTCTTC.